This T cell receptor beta chain was profiled in a study of Ad26.COV2.S vaccination and SARS-CoV-2 variants. Described treatment: 19 received Ad26.COV2.S at low or high dose, single or two shots; 5 received placebo; per-sample allocation not given. Sampling occurred on day 63 after the first vaccine or placebo injection. Germline lookup yields CDR1 KGHDR and CDR2 SFDVKD. V lost 5 bases to trimming and J lost 4 bases, with 9 bases between them. The CDR3 has 13 amino acids. Generated by immunoSEQ multiplex PCR, the TCRdb table keeps only in-frame clones and is missing some. The repertoire holds roughly 240,000 clones, with around 87% as singletons.

The source material was peripheral blood, sampled in a trial of Ad26.COV2.S vaccine versus placebo. The sequence was obtained from a person between 18 and 60 years old who received the Ad26.COV2.S COVID-19 vaccine or a placebo. V and J are TRBV24-1 and TRBJ2-3; perhaps TRBD2 as D (5 bases). CDR3 DNA: TGTGCCACCAGTGGGTCGGGATCAGATACGCAGTATTTT. Protein: CATSGSGSDTQYF.